The clone carrying this TCR beta chain was seen a single time. The antigen is not known. Treatment denoted: approximately 18 received Ad26.COV2.S at low or high dose, single or two shots; a few received placebo; per-sample allocation not given. Day 63 after the first vaccine or placebo injection was the time point for sampling. Based in Boston, the donor was an adult of 18-55 years. This specimen belongs to a study of Ad26.COV2.S vaccination and SARS-CoV-2 variants. Findings and caveats of the study: Breadth measured for non-spike TCRs was similar across vaccine and placebo recipients.

Generated by immunoSEQ multiplex PCR, the TCRdb table keeps only in-frame clones and is missing some. The sample carries 300,000 to 450,000 clones, 70% to 90% recorded once. The CDR3 consists of 12 residues. Germline CDR1 LNHDA, CDR2 SQIVND (reference sequence). The ends were cut back, 11 bases at V and 8 bases at J, with 16 bases in the middle. J is TRBJ1-3 and V is TRBV19; no definite D call. The TCR originated in a person between 18 and 65 years old who received the Ad26.COV2.S COVID-19 vaccine or a placebo. Sequencing was performed on peripheral blood, taken in a trial of Ad26.COV2.S vaccine versus placebo. CDR3 bases: TGTGCCCCCACCCCGCAGGAGGACACCATATATTTT. This sequence encodes CAPTPQEDTIYF.